Listed here is a single T cell receptor (beta chain). This sample was taken from a study of control samples from healthy donors and cancer patients. Sequencing used immunoSEQ multiplex PCR; TCRdb keeps in-frame clones, though not all of them. The sample holds 130,000 or so clones; less than 95% are singletons and the top ten take 7.1%. Material for sequencing was blood. The origin of this receptor is a man between 18 and 35 years old in good health.

CDR3 in amino acids: CASSQVGGNEQYF. CDR3 bases: TGTGCCAGCAGCCAAGTAGGGGGGAACGAGCAGTACTTC. The J gene is TRBJ2-7, the V gene TRBV4-2; D may match TRBD1 or TRBD2 (6 bases each). This CDR3 has 13 residues. Trimming stripped 1 base from V and 5 bases from J, with 9 bases between. The germline CDR1 and CDR2 sequences are LGHNA and YNFKEQ.